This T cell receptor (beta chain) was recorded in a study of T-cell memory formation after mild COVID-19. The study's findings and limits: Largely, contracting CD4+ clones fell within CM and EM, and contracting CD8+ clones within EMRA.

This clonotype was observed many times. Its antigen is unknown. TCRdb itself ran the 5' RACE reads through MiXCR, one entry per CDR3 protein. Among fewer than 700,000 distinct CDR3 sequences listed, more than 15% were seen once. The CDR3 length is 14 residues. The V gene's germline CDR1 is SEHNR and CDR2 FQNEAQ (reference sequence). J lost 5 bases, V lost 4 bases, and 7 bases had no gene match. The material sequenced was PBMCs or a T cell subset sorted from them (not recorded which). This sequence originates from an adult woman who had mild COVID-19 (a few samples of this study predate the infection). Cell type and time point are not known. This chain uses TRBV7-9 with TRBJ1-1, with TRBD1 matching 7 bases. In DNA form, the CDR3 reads TGTGCCAGCAGCTCAAGGGGGCGGCGGACTGAAGCTTTCTTT. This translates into CASSSRGRRTEAFF.